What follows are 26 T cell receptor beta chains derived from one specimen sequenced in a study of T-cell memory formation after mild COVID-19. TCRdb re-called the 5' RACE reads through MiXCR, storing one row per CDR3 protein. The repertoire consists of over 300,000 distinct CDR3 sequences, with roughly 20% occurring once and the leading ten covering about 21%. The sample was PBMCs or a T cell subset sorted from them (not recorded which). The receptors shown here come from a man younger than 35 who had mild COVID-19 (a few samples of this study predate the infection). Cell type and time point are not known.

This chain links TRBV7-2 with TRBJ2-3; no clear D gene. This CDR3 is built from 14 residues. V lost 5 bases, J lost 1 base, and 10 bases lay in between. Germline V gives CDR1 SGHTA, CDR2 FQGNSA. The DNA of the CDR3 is TGTGCCAGCAGCCGACTCAGTGGCACAGATACGCAGTATTTT. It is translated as CASSRLSGTDTQYF.

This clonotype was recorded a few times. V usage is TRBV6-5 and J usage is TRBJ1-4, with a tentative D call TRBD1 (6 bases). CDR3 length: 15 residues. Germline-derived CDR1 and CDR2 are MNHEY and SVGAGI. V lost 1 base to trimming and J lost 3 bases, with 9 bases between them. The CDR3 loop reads CASSYWAGANEKLFF. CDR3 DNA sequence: TGTGCCAGCAGTTACTGGGCAGGGGCTAATGAAAAACTGTTTTTT.

CDR3 DNA sequence: TGCGCCAGCAGCTGGGGGGCGGAGGGTGGAACTGAAGCTTTCTTT. It encodes CASSWGAEGGTEAFF. The genes are TRBV5-1 and TRBJ1-1; the D gene is possibly TRBD1 (6 bases). Germline CDR1 is SGHRS and CDR2 is YFSETQ. Trimming took 3 bases from V and 5 from J, leaving 17 bases between them. This CDR3 region has 15 residues.

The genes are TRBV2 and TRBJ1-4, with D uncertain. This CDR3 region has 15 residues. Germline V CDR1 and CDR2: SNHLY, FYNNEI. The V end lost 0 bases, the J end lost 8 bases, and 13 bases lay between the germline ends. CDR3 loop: CASSEALGRGEKLFF. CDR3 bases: TGTGCCAGCAGTGAAGCTCTTGGCCGAGGCGAAAAACTGTTTTTT. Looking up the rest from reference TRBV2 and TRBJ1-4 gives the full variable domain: EPEVTQTPSHQVTQMGQEVILRCVPISNHLYFYWYRQILGQKVEFLVSFYNNEISEKSEIFDDQFSVERPDGSNFTLKIRSTKLEDSAMYFCASSEALGRGEKLFFGSGTQLSVL.

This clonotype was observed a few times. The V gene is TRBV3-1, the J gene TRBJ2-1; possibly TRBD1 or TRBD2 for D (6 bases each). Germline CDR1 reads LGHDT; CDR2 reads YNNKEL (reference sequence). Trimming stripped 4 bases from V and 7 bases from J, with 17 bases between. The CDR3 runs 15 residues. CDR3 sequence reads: CASSRESWGANEQFF. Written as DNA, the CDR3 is TGTGCCAGCAGCCGGGAATCGTGGGGGGCTAATGAGCAGTTCTTC.

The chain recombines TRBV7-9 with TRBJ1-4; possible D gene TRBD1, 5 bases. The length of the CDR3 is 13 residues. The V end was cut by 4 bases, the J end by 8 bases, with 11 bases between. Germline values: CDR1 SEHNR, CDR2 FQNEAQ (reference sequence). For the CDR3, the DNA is TGTGCCAGCAGCTCCAGGGAGATCGAAAAACTGTTTTTT. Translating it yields CASSSREIEKLFF.

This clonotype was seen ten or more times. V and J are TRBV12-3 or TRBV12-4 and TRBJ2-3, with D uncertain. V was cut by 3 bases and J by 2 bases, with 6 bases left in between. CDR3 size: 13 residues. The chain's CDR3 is CASSFGFTDTQYF. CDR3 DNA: TGTGCCAGCAGTTTTGGCTTCACAGATACGCAGTATTTT.

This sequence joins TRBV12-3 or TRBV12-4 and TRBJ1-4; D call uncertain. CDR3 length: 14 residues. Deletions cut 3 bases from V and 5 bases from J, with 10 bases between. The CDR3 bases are TGTGCCAGCAGTTTCGAACAGATGAATGAAAAACTGTTTTTT. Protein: CASSFEQMNEKLFF.

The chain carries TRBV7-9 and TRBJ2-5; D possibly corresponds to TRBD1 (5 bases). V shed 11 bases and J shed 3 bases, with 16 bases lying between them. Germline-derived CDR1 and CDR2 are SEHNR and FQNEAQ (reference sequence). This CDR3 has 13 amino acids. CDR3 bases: TGTGCCGAAACCGAAGGGGTGAAAGAGACCCAGTACTTC. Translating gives CAETEGVKETQYF.

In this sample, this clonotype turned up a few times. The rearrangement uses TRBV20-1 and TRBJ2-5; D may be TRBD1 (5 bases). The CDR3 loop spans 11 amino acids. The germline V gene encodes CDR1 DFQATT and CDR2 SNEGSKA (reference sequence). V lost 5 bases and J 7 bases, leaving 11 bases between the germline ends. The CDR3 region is CSASGKGTQYF. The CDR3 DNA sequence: TGCAGTGCTTCAGGGAAGGGGACCCAGTACTTC.

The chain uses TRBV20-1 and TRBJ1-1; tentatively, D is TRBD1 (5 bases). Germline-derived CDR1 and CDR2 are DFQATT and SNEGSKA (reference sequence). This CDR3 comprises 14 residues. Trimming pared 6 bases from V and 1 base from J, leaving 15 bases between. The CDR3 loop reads CSAGKGGGNTEAFF. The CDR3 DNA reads TGCAGTGCGGGGAAAGGCGGGGGGAACACTGAAGCTTTCTTT.

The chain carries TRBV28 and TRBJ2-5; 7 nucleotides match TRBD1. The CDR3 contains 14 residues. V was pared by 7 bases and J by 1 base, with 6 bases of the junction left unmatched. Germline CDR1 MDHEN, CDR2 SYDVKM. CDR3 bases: TGTGCCAGCAACAACCGACAGGGCCAAGAGACCCAGTACTTC. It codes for CASNNRQGQETQYF.

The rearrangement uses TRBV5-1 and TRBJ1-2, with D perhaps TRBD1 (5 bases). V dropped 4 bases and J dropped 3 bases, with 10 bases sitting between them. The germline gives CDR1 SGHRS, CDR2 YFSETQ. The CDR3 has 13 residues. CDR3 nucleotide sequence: TGCGCCAGCAGCCGGGACTCCCACTATGGCTACACCTTC. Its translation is CASSRDSHYGYTF.

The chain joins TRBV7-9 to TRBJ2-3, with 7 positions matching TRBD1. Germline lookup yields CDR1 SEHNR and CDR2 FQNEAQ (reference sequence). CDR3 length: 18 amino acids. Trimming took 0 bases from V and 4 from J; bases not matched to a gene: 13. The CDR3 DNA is TGTGCCAGCAGCTTAGCAGCCCTCGACAGGGAGTGGCCAGATACGCAGTATTTT. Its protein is CASSLAALDREWPDTQYF. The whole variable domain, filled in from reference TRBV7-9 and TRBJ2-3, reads DTGVSQNPRHKITKRGQNVTFRCDPISEHNRLYWYRQTLGQGPEFLTYFQNEAQLEKSRLLSDRFSAERPKGSFSTLEIQRTEQGDSAMYLCASSLAALDREWPDTQYFGPGTRLTVL.

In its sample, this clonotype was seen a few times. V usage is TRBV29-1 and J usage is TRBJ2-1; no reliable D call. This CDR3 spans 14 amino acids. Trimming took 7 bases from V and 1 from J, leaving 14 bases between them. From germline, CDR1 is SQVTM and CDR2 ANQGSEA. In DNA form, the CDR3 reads TGCAGCGCCCTGGGTGGCGAATCCTACAATGAGCAGTTCTTC. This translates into CSALGGESYNEQFF.

The CDR3 region has the DNA TGCAGTGCTAGCCGCGGCTACACCTTC. Protein sequence: CSASRGYTF. The chain recombines TRBV20-1 with TRBJ1-2; the D is unclear. Trimming left V 3 bases short and J 8 bases short, with 4 bases between. Per the germline V gene, CDR1 is DFQATT and CDR2 is SNEGSKA (reference sequence). The CDR3 length is 9 residues.

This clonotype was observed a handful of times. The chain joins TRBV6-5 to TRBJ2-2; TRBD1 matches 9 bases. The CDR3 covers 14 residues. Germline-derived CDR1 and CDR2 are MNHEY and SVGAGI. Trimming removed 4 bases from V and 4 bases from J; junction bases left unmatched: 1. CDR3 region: CASSWTGATGELFF. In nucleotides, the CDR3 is TGTGCCAGCAGTTGGACAGGGGCCACCGGGGAGCTGTTTTTT.

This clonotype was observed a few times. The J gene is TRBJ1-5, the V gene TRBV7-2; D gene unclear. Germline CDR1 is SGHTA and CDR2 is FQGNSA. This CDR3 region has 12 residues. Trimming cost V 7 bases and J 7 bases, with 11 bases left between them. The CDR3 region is CASTALNQPQHF. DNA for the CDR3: TGTGCCAGCACCGCCCTCAACCAGCCCCAGCATTTT.

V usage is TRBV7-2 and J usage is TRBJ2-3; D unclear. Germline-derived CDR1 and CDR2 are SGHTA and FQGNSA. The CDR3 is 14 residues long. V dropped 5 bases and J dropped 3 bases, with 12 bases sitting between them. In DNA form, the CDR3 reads TGTGCCAGCAGCCCCGCCGGATGGACAGATACGCAGTATTTT. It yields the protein CASSPAGWTDTQYF. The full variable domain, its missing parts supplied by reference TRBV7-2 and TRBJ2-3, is GAGVSQSPSNKVTEKGKDVELRCDPISGHTALYWYRQSLGQGLEFLIYFQGNSAPDKSGLPSDRFSAERTGGSVSTLTIQRTQQEDSAVYLCASSPAGWTDTQYFGPGTRLTVL.

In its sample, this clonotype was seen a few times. Here the CDR3 reads CASTQGAGSSGELFF. The CDR3 DNA sequence: TGTGCCAGCACCCAGGGGGCGGGGAGTTCCGGGGAGCTGTTTTTT. This chain connects TRBV4-2 to TRBJ2-2; TRBD1 matches 8 bases. Germline V CDR1 and CDR2: LGHNA, YNFKEQ. V was pared by 7 bases and J by 6 bases, with 10 bases of the junction left unmatched. This CDR3 region has 15 residues.

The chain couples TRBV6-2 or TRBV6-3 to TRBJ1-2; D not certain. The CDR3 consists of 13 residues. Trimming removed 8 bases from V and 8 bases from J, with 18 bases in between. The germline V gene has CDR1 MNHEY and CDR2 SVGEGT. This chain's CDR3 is CASLDAGRTGYTF. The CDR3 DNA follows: TGTGCCAGCCTCGATGCAGGAAGGACCGGCTACACCTTC.

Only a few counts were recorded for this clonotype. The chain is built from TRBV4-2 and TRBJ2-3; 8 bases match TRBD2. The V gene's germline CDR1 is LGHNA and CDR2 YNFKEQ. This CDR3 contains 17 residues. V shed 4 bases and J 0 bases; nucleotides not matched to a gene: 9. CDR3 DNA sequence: TGTGCCAGCAGCCGAAGGCCCCTAGCGGGCAGCACAGATACGCAGTATTTT. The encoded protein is CASSRRPLAGSTDTQYF.

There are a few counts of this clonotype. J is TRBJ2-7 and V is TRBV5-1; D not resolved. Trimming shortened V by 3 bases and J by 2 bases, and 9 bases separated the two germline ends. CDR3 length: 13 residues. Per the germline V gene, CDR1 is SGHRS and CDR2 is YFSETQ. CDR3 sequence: CASSSSGTYEQYF. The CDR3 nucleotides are TGCGCCAGCAGCTCCTCAGGTACCTACGAGCAGTACTTC.

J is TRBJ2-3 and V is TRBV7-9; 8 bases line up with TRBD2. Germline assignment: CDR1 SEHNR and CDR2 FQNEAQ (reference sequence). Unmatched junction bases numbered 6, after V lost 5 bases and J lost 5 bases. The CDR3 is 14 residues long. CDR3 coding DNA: TGTGCCAGCAGCCTCGGGGGGGCCGAAGATACGCAGTATTTT. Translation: CASSLGGAEDTQYF.

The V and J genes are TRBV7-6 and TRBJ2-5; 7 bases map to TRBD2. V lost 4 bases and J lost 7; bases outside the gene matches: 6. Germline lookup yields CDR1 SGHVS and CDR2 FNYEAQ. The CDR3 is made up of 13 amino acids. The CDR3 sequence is CASSSLSGRTQYF. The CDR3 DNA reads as TGTGCCAGCAGCTCACTTAGCGGGCGGACCCAGTACTTC. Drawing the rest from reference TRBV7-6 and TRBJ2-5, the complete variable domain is GAGVSQSPRYKVTKRGQDVALRCDPISGHVSLYWYRQALGQGPEFLTYFNYEAQQDKSGLPNDRFSAERPEGSISTLTIQRTEQRDSAMYRCASSSLSGRTQYFGPGTRLLVL.

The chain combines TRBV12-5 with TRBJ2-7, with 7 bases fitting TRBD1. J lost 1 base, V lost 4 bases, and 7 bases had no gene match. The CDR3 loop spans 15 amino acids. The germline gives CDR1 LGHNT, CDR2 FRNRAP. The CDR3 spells CASGSSNRGSYEQYF. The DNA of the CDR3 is TGTGCTAGTGGTTCCTCTAACAGGGGATCCTACGAGCAGTACTTC.